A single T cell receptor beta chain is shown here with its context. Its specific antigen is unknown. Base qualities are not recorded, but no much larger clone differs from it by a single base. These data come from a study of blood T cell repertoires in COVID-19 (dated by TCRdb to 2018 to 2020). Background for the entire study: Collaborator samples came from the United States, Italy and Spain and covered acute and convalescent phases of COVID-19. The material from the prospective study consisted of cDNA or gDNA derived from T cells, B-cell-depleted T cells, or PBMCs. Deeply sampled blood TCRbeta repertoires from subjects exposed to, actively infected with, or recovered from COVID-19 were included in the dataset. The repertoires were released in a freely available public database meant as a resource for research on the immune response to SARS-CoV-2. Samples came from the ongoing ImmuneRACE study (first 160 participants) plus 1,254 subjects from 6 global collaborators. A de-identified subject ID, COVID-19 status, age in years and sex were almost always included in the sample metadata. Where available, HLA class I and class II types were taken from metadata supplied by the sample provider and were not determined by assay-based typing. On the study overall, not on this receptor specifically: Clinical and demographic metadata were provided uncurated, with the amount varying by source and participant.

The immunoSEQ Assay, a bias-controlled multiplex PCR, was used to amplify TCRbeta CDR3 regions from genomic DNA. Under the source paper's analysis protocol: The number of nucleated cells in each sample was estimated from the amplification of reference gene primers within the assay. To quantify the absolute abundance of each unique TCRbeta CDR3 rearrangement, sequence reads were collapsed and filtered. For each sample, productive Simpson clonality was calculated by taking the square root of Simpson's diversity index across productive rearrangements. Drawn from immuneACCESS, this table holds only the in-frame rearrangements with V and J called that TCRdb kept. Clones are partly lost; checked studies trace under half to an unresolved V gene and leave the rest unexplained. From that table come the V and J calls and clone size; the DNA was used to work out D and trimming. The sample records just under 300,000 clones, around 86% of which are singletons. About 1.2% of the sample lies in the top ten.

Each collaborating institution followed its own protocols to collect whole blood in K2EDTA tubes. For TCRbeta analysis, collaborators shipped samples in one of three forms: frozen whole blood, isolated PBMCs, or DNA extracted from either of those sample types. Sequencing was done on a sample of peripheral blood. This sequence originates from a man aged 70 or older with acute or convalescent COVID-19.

The CDR3 protein is CASSGFGQGADQPQHF. The nucleotide sequence is TGTGCCAGCAGTGGGTTCGGACAGGGGGCTGATCAGCCCCAGCATTTT. Recombination joined TRBV2 with TRBJ1-5; 11 junctional bases match TRBD1. From cysteine to phenylalanine, the CDR3 is 16 amino acids long. Only the CDR3 portion is preserved as DNA: 48 bases, with reading frame beginning at the first base. V and J are trimmed by 4 bases and 5 bases, and the gene matches miss 7 bases of the junction. The germline V gene supplies CDR1 SNHLY and CDR2 FYNNEI.